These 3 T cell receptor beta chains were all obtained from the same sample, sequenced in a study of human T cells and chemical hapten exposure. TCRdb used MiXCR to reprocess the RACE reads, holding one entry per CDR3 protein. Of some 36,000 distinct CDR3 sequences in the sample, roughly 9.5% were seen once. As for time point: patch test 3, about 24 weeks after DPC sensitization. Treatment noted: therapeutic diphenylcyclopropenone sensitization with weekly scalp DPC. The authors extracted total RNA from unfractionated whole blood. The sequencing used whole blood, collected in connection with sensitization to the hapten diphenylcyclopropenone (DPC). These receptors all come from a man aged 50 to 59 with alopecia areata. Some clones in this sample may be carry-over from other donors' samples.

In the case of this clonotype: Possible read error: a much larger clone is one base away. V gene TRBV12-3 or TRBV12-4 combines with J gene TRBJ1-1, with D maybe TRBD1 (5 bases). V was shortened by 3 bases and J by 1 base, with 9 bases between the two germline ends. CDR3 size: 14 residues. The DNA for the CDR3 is TGTGCCAGCAGTTTTTGGGGCCAGAACACTGAAGCTTTCTTT. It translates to CASSFWGQNTEAFF.

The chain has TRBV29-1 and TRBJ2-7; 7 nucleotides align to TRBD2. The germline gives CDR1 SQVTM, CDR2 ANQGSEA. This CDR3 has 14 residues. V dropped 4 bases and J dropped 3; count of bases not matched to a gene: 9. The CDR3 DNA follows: TGCAGCGTTGGGGAACTAGCGCCTCGCTACGAGCAGTACTTC. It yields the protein CSVGELAPRYEQYF.

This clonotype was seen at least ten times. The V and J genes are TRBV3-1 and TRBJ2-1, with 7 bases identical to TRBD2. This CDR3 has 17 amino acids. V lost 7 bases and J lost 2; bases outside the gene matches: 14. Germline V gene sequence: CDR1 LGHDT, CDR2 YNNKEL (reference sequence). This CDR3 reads CASTSSPTSAPYNEQFF. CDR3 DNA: TGTGCCAGCACATCAAGCCCAACTAGCGCCCCCTACAATGAGCAGTTCTTC.